This T cell receptor (beta chain) was sequenced for a study of T cell responses to AZD1222 COVID-19 vaccine. A note on this clone: Its antigen is not known.

Points from the study as a whole: There were vaccine-associated CD4 TCRs across spike, dominant at 160-218 and 743-854. Donors, mostly white British, included more females; clonal diversity was possibly underestimated. Seropositive at baseline were only a handful of AZD1222 recipients.

This table comes from immunoSEQ multiplex PCR, and its TCRdb copy is limited to in-frame clones, with some not included. Of about 120,000 clones listed, approximately 87% were seen once; the top ten hold about 12%. The receptor's source is an adult in good health. Material: peripheral blood, obtained on day 0 of AZD1222 vaccination.

CDR3 amino acids: CASTHSGGGADGYTF. CDR3 DNA sequence: TGTGCCAGCACCCATAGTGGCGGGGGGGCAGATGGCTACACCTTC. J is TRBJ1-2 and V is TRBV7-9; tentative D call: TRBD1 (6 bases). CDR3 size: 15 residues. V was pared by 7 bases and J by 6 bases, with 21 bases between. In germline, CDR1 is SEHNR, CDR2 FQNEAQ (reference sequence). The full variable domain, with the rest looked up from reference TRBV7-9 and TRBJ1-2, is DTGVSQNPRHKITKRGQNVTFRCDPISEHNRLYWYRQTLGQGPEFLTYFQNEAQLEKSRLLSDRFSAERPKGSFSTLEIQRTEQGDSAMYLCASTHSGGGADGYTFGSGTRLTVV.